A selection of T cell receptor beta chains follows, all from one sample in a study of T cells in localized non-small cell lung cancer. Generated by immunoSEQ multiplex PCR, the TCRdb table keeps only in-frame clones and is missing some. This sample yields 1,100 to 1,500 clones, of which approximately 30% are seen a single time; under 8% belongs to the top ten. Sequenced here: lung tumor tissue, sampled before any cancer treatment. The receptors come from a male donor aged 60 or over with stage II lung adenocarcinoma. Both conserved end residues are part of each CDR3. The D gene is left open where the match is weak. The size of a clone is reported for some rows only, either as once, few or many, or as a class for expanded clones.

clone size: .; J gene: TRBJ2-7; CDR3 length: 15; D gene: TRBD1; V gene: TRBV15; CDR3 DNA: TGTGCCACCAGCAGAGAACTTGATCCAGGGGGCGAGCAGTACTTC; CDR3 protein: CATSRELDPGGEQYF
clone size: .; J gene: TRBJ2-5; CDR3 length: 14; D gene: .; V gene: TRBV30; CDR3 DNA: TGTGCCTGGAGTCGCCCCGGGACCCTGAGCACCCAGTACTTC; CDR3 protein: CAWSRPGTLSTQYF
clone size: .; J gene: TRBJ1-5; CDR3 length: 14; D gene: TRBD1; V gene: TRBV19; CDR3 DNA: TGTGCCAGTAGTATCCACAGGGGAAGGGAGCCCCAGCATTTT; CDR3 protein: CASSIHRGREPQHF
clone size: few; J gene: TRBJ2-3; CDR3 length: 16; D gene: TRBD1; V gene: TRBV30; CDR3 DNA: TGTGCCTGGAGTGTTCCGGGACAGGGCCTGGGAGATACGCAGTATTTT; CDR3 protein: CAWSVPGQGLGDTQYF
clone size: few; J gene: TRBJ1-2; CDR3 length: 14; D gene: .; V gene: TRBV11-3; CDR3 DNA: TGTGCCAGCAGCTTGGAGGCAGGGAACTATGGCTACACCTTC; CDR3 protein: CASSLEAGNYGYTF
clone size: few; J gene: TRBJ1-1; CDR3 length: 16; D gene: TRBD1; V gene: TRBV12-5; CDR3 DNA: TGTGCCAGCACTCGACCACCGGGACAGGCCAACACTGAAGCTTTCTTT; CDR3 protein: CASTRPPGQANTEAFF
clone size: .; J gene: TRBJ1-2; CDR3 length: 14; D gene: .; V gene: TRBV6-8; CDR3 DNA: TGTGCCAGCAGTTACGGAGGAACTAGGTTTGGCTACACCTTC; CDR3 protein: CASSYGGTRFGYTF
clone size: few; J gene: TRBJ1-1; CDR3 length: 15; D gene: .; V gene: TRBV11-3; CDR3 DNA: TGTGCCAGCAGCTTAACACGGACGTCGAACACTGAAGCTTTCTTT; CDR3 protein: CASSLTRTSNTEAFF
clone size: few; J gene: TRBJ2-1; CDR3 length: 14; D gene: .; V gene: TRBV6-8; CDR3 DNA: TGTGCCAGCAGTTACTCGATGGGGGGCGACGCGCGTTTCTTC; CDR3 protein: CASSYSMGGDARFF
clone size: .; J gene: TRBJ2-5; CDR3 length: 13; D gene: .; V gene: TRBV19; CDR3 DNA: TGTGCCAGTAGTACTAGGGGGCAAGAGACCCAGTACTTC; CDR3 protein: CASSTRGQETQYF